The clone carrying this TCR beta chain has more than one count but fewer than ten. As defined, naive CD8 cells were CD45RO-negative and positively selected for CCR7, with terminally differentiated effector memory CD45RA+ cells excluded. Profiling relied on immunoSEQ multiplex PCR, and the TCRdb table lists in-frame clones only, not all of them. Altogether under 850,000 clones are present, over 90% being singletons, with the ten largest covering less than 25%. The data originate from a study of shared clonotypes between healthy human individuals. On the study more broadly: Three plates were used per donor for CD4 naive, three for CD4 memory, two for CD8 naive and one for CD8 memory.

The TCR was taken from a man under 40 in good health. The sequenced sample consisted of naive CD8+ T cells sorted from blood.

CDR3 region: CASSLVGEVDGFF. In nucleotides, the CDR3 is TGTGCCAGCAGCTTGGTAGGAGAAGTAGACGGGTTCTTC. The chain carries TRBV11-2 and TRBJ2-1; D is unresolved. CDR1 and CDR2 from the germline V gene are SGHAT and FQNNGV. Trimming stripped 3 bases from V and 15 bases from J, with 18 bases between. CDR3 length: 13 residues.